The next 26 T cell receptor beta chains were all read from a single sample in a study of blood T cell repertoires in COVID-19. Assay: immunoSEQ multiplex PCR; the TCRdb copy retains only in-frame clones and omits some. The sample yields 150,000 to 200,000 clones, roughly 80% seen once. The specimen sequenced was peripheral blood. Receptor source: a woman in her 40s with COVID-19, enrolled during active disease.

The chain carries TRBV11-3 and TRBJ2-1; D is undetermined. CDR1 and CDR2 from the germline V gene are SGHNT and YENEEA. Trimming stripped 3 bases from V and 5 bases from J, with 8 bases between. There are 13 residues in the CDR3. CDR3 amino acids: CASSFTINNEQFF. CDR3 coding DNA: TGTGCCAGCAGCTTCACTATAAACAATGAGCAGTTCTTC.

This clone was picked up a small number of times. This chain joins TRBV7-2 and TRBJ1-6; 7 bases are a match to TRBD1. The V gene's germline CDR1 is SGHTA and CDR2 FQGNSA. The CDR3 is 15 residues long. V was pared by 1 base and J by 7 bases, with 4 bases of the junction left unmatched. The CDR3 here is CASSLGQGRNSPLHF. The DNA of the CDR3 is TGTGCCAGCAGCTTAGGACAGGGACGGAATTCACCCCTCCACTTT. The full variable domain, completed using reference TRBV7-2 and TRBJ1-6, is GAGVSQSPSNKVTEKGKDVELRCDPISGHTALYWYRQSLGQGLEFLIYFQGNSAPDKSGLPSDRFSAERTGGSVSTLTIQRTQQEDSAVYLCASSLGQGRNSPLHFGNGTRLTVT.

The J gene is TRBJ2-3, the V gene TRBV6-5; D may be TRBD1 (6 bases). The CDR3 runs to 14 residues. Germline-derived CDR1 and CDR2 are MNHEY and SVGAGI. V gave up 5 bases and J gave up 3 bases, with 12 bases separating them. Here the CDR3 DNA reads TGTGCCAGCAGTAACGGACAGAGGACAGATACGCAGTATTTT. Translation: CASSNGQRTDTQYF.

The chain recombines TRBV5-1 with TRBJ2-5; D perhaps matches TRBD1 (5 bases). V lost 0 bases and J 5 bases, leaving 8 bases between the germline ends. The germline gives CDR1 SGHRS, CDR2 YFSETQ. This CDR3 has 13 amino acids. CDR3 region: CASSLDYRETQYF. The CDR3 coding sequence is TGCGCCAGCAGCTTGGACTACAGGGAGACCCAGTACTTC.

The genes are TRBV12-3 or TRBV12-4 and TRBJ2-5; possibly TRBD1 for D (5 bases). The CDR3 consists of 13 residues. The V and J ends lost 5 bases and 5 bases respectively, with 12 bases between them. CDR3 nucleotide sequence: TGTGCCAGCAGTCATCAGGGTTCGGAGACCCAGTACTTC. This gives the protein CASSHQGSETQYF.

This chain connects TRBV5-1 to TRBJ2-1; 10 bases are a match to TRBD2. Germline assignment: CDR1 SGHRS and CDR2 YFSETQ. V trimming: 4 bases; J trimming: 3 bases; junction bases outside the gene matches: 7. This CDR3 is 16 amino acids long. Written as DNA, the CDR3 is TGCGCCAGCAGCCCCCACCTAGCGGGGGACTACAATGAGCAGTTCTTC. Translated, it gives CASSPHLAGDYNEQFF.

The chain joins TRBV10-2 to TRBJ1-1; 11 bases fit TRBD1. Per the germline V gene, CDR1 is WSHSY and CDR2 is SAAADI. The CDR3 runs 17 residues. J lost 0 bases, V lost 6 bases, and 9 bases had no gene match. For the CDR3, the DNA is TGCGCCAGCAGAGGACAGGGGGCCTATGGCGTGAACACTGAAGCTTTCTTT. As protein: CASRGQGAYGVNTEAFF.

This clone turned up a few times. This CDR3 is also generated by other DNA sequences in the sample. The gene calls are TRBV19 and TRBJ1-1; D is perhaps TRBD1 (5 bases). The CDR3 consists of 14 residues. Germline values: CDR1 LNHDA, CDR2 SQIVND (reference sequence). Trimming stripped 5 bases from V and 1 base from J, with 11 bases between. This chain's CDR3 is CASSPTQGNTEAFF. DNA of the CDR3: TGTGCCAGTAGTCCGACCCAGGGGAACACTGAAGCTTTCTTT.

The chain employs TRBV3-1 (or the pseudogene TRBV3-2) and TRBJ2-7, with D perhaps matching TRBD1 (5 bases). Trimming removed 0 bases at V and 6 bases at J, with 6 bases between. The CDR3 runs to 12 residues. Germline CDR1 LGHDT, CDR2 YNNKEL (reference sequence). The CDR3 is CASSQEGREQYF. Here the CDR3 DNA reads TGTGCCAGCAGCCAAGAGGGGCGCGAGCAGTACTTC.

The chain links TRBV4-1 to TRBJ1-1; no firm D call. The V end lost 7 bases, the J end lost 5 bases, and 8 bases lay between the germline ends. The CDR3 runs to 11 residues. Germline CDR1 MGHRA, CDR2 YSYEKL. This chain's CDR3 is CASTSTTEAFF. As DNA, the CDR3 is TGCGCCAGCACCTCGACAACTGAAGCTTTCTTT.

V and J are TRBV5-4 and TRBJ1-2; no reliable D call. The CDR3 spans 13 residues. Germline V gene sequence: CDR1 SGHNT, CDR2 YYREEE (reference sequence). Trimming pared 0 bases from V and 4 bases from J, leaving 7 bases between. The CDR3 protein is CASSLAGSYGYTF. CDR3 sequence (DNA): TGTGCCAGCAGCTTGGCTGGCAGCTATGGCTACACCTTC.

This clone was recorded a few times. The genes are TRBV7-9 and TRBJ1-3; no clear D gene. The V end was cut by 11 bases, the J end by 0 bases, with 17 bases between. CDR1 and CDR2 from the germline V gene are SEHNR and FQNEAQ (reference sequence). The CDR3 length is 15 residues. The DNA of the CDR3 is TGTGCCGCTAGGCCAGAGAGATACTCTGGAAACACCATATATTTT. This translates into CAARPERYSGNTIYF.

This sequence joins TRBV9 and TRBJ1-6; 8 positions match TRBD1. The germline V gene has CDR1 SGDLS and CDR2 YYNGEE. The CDR3 totals 15 residues. J gave up 7 bases and V 4 bases, and 7 bases lay outside the gene matches. The CDR3 region is CASSPRTGMNSPLHF. CDR3 DNA sequence: TGTGCCAGCAGCCCCAGGACAGGGATGAATTCACCCCTCCACTTT. Based on the CDR3 plus reference TRBV9 and TRBJ1-6, the full variable domain is DSGVTQTPKHLITATGQRVTLRCSPRSGDLSVYWYQQSLDQGLQFLIQYYNGEERAKGNILERFSAQQFPDLHSELNLSSLELGDSALYFCASSPRTGMNSPLHFGNGTRLTVT.

The chain carries TRBV7-9 and TRBJ1-5; D remains unclear. From germline, CDR1 is SEHNR and CDR2 FQNEAQ (reference sequence). V was pared by 5 bases and J by 3 bases, with 17 bases between. The CDR3 runs 16 residues. The CDR3 sequence: CASSPPAVGDNQPQHF. CDR3 nucleotides: TGTGCCAGCAGCCCCCCCGCGGTCGGCGACAATCAGCCCCAGCATTTT.

This clone has just a few counts. The chain is built from TRBV5-8 and TRBJ2-4; 8 bases agree with TRBD1. The J segment lost 10 bases and the V segment lost 3 bases, leaving 6 bases of the junction unmatched. CDR1 and CDR2 from the germline V gene are SGHTS and YDEGEE. This CDR3 has 13 amino acids. The CDR3 sequence: CASSYSGGWIQYF. The DNA for the CDR3 is TGTGCCAGCAGCTATTCAGGGGGCTGGATTCAGTACTTC.

The chain uses TRBV5-1 and TRBJ1-1; 7 positions match TRBD1. The germline V gene encodes CDR1 SGHRS and CDR2 YFSETQ. The CDR3 sequence is 13 residues long. The CDR3 is CASTAPPGGLAFF. The CDR3, as DNA: TGCGCTTCGACGGCCCCCCCAGGGGGATTAGCTTTCTTT.

This chain connects TRBV2 to TRBJ2-5; 8 bases align to TRBD1. V shed 5 bases, J shed 7 bases, and the junction held 15 bases outside the gene matches. Germline values: CDR1 SNHLY, CDR2 FYNNEI. The length of the CDR3 is 16 residues. CDR3 region: CASSLRPDRASTTQYF. CDR3 in DNA: TGTGCCAGCAGTTTAAGGCCGGACAGGGCGAGTACGACCCAGTACTTC. The entire variable domain, with the rest obtained from reference TRBV2 and TRBJ2-5, is as follows: EPEVTQTPSHQVTQMGQEVILRCVPISNHLYFYWYRQILGQKVEFLVSFYNNEISEKSEIFDDQFSVERPDGSNFTLKIRSTKLEDSAMYFCASSLRPDRASTTQYFGPGTRLLVL.

The CDR3 DNA follows: TGTGCCAGCAGCCTCGGGACAGGCTTCTATGGCTACACCTTC. Translated, it gives CASSLGTGFYGYTF. The chain links TRBV3-1 (or the pseudogene TRBV3-2) to TRBJ1-2; 8 bases fit TRBD1. Trimming at V came to 4 bases and at J to 4 bases, leaving 5 bases not matched to a gene. Germline assignment: CDR1 LGHDT and CDR2 YNNKEL (reference sequence). The CDR3 runs to 14 residues.

J is TRBJ2-7 and V is TRBV6-2 or TRBV6-3; TRBD2 is a possible D gene (7 bases). Germline CDR1 is MNHEY and CDR2 is SVGEGT. Trimming shortened V by 2 bases and J by 7 bases, and 15 bases separated the two germline ends. The CDR3 has 14 amino acids. CDR3 coding DNA: TGTGCCAGCAGTTACCTCCGGGGGGCTGAAGAGCAGTACTTC. Translating gives CASSYLRGAEEQYF.

The V and J genes are TRBV29-1 and TRBJ1-2, with 10 bases that match TRBD1. The CDR3 length is 14 residues. Germline-derived CDR1 and CDR2 are SQVTM and ANQGSEA. The J segment lost 8 bases and the V segment lost 6 bases, leaving 12 bases of the junction unmatched. CDR3 bases: TGCAGCGTGACATCAGCCGGGACAGGGGACGGCTACACCTTC. Translated: CSVTSAGTGDGYTF.

This clone appeared a few times. The rearrangement joins TRBV14 to TRBJ1-2, with D perhaps matching TRBD1 (6 bases). Germline V gene lookup returns CDR1 SGHDN and CDR2 FVKESK. The germline V and J ends were trimmed by 3 bases and 5 bases, with 10 bases remaining between them. The CDR3 totals 13 residues. CDR3 sequence (DNA): TGTGCCAGCAGCCACCCAGGGACATATGGCTACACCTTC. It specifies CASSHPGTYGYTF.

The rearrangement joins TRBV12-3 or TRBV12-4 to TRBJ1-1; the D is unclear. Trimming took off 3 bases at V and 3 bases at J, with 5 bases between the two ends. CDR3 length: 12 residues. The CDR3 region is CASSLTYTEAFF. The CDR3 DNA reads as TGTGCCAGCAGTTTGACTTACACTGAAGCTTTCTTT.

The chain recombines TRBV19 with TRBJ1-1; D might be TRBD1 (6 bases). Germline loops: CDR1 LNHDA, CDR2 SQIVND (reference sequence). The CDR3 is 13 amino acids. V was pared by 6 bases and J by 3 bases, with 11 bases between. The CDR3 spells CASRNQGYTEAFF. The CDR3 DNA reads TGTGCCAGTAGGAACCAGGGGTACACTGAAGCTTTCTTT.

The gene calls are TRBV30 and TRBJ2-5; 10 bases align to TRBD2. This CDR3 region has 14 residues. V lost 3 bases, J lost 2 bases, and 3 bases stayed unmatched. Germline CDR1 GTSNPN, CDR2 SVGIG (reference sequence). The CDR3 sequence: CAWRSGGGQETQYF. As DNA, the CDR3 is TGTGCCTGGAGGAGCGGGGGGGGACAAGAGACCCAGTACTTC.

J is TRBJ2-7 and V is TRBV7-2, with D hard to call. V shed 6 bases and J shed 5 bases, with 14 bases lying between them. The germline V gene has CDR1 SGHTA and CDR2 FQGNSA. CDR3 length equals 13 residues. The CDR3 here is CASRLPPRNEQYF. Here the CDR3 DNA reads TGTGCCAGCAGACTGCCCCCTCGAAACGAGCAGTACTTC. Supplemented by reference TRBV7-2 and TRBJ2-7, the full variable domain reads GAGVSQSPSNKVTEKGKDVELRCDPISGHTALYWYRQSLGQGLEFLIYFQGNSAPDKSGLPSDRFSAERTGGSVSTLTIQRTQQEDSAVYLCASRLPPRNEQYFGPGTRLTVT.

V is TRBV21-1 and J is TRBJ1-1. TRBV21-1 is a known pseudogene. The CDR3 loop spans 15 amino acids. Here the CDR3 DNA reads TGTGCCAGCAGCAAAGCGCTTGGACTTAACACTGAAGCTTTCTTT. It codes for CASSKALGLNTEAFF.